This T cell receptor beta chain came from a study of T cell repertoires in cytomegalovirus infection. Study summary: Recently described HLA-C-restricted plus well-studied HLA-B-restricted CMV epitopes were used. Public TCR beta signatures indicated both CMV infection and matching HLA type. Study-level points and caveats: CMV-specific TCR beta clonotypes restricted by HLA-C dominated the ex vivo response.

CDR1 and CDR2 (germline): MNHNS, SASEGT. The trim removed 6 bases at V and 1 base at J, leaving 8 bases unmatched. This CDR3 contains 18 residues. This clonotype came up many times. Its target is not known. TCRdb independently ran MiXCR on the reads; one entry per CDR3 protein. Of about 830,000 distinct CDR3 sequences detected, about 33% appear once; the ten largest clones hold around 12%. Source: cultured CD8+ T cells from PBMCs, taken from culture after CMV antigen stimulation. This receptor was obtained from a human donor in good health (CMV status not recorded). Some clones in this sample may be carry-over from other donors' samples. The chain is built from TRBV6-1 and TRBJ2-2, with 13 nucleotides matching TRBD2. The CDR3 DNA sequence: TGTGCCAGCAGGACTAGCGGGGGGAACTCTAGGAACACCGGGGAGCTGTTTTTT. This sequence encodes CASRTSGGNSRNTGELFF.